Listed below are T cell receptor beta chains from one sample, sequenced in a study of shared clonotypes between healthy human individuals. TCRdb's table, derived via immunoSEQ multiplex PCR, lists solely in-frame clones and lacks some. The sample yields some 2,400,000 clones, approximately 96% seen once. The sample consisted of naive CD4+ T cells sorted from blood. These receptors all stem from a young man in good health. CDR3s include the opening cysteine and the closing phenylalanine or tryptophan.

v_call: TRBV5-6; cdr3_length: 14; cdr3_aa: CASSFNRGGNTIYF
v_call: TRBV5-4; cdr3_length: 15; cdr3_aa: CASSLGTTSTDTQYF
v_call: TRBV6-6; cdr3_length: 15; cdr3_aa: CASRAQGGVKDGYTF
v_call: TRBV5-6; cdr3_length: 17; cdr3_aa: CASSLGGPGQRYYEQYF
v_call: TRBV9; cdr3_length: 13; cdr3_aa: CASSVGTAYEQYF
v_call: TRBV6-6; cdr3_length: 12; cdr3_aa: CASSATRPVLLF
v_call: TRBV15; cdr3_length: 13; cdr3_aa: CATSTVTYQPQHF
v_call: TRBV5-1; cdr3_length: 15; cdr3_aa: CASSPDRGRADTQYF
v_call: TRBV6-1; cdr3_length: 15; cdr3_aa: CASSETVFSGNTIYF
v_call: TRBV6-1; cdr3_length: 15; cdr3_aa: CASSITSGGAYEQYF
v_call: TRBV6-5; cdr3_length: 14; cdr3_aa: CASSYSRLTETQYF
v_call: TRBV18; cdr3_length: 14; cdr3_aa: CASSPPSLENEQFF
v_call: TRBV10-1; cdr3_length: 18; cdr3_aa: CASRSQGVSPTRNSPLHF
v_call: TRBV6-5; cdr3_length: 13; cdr3_aa: CASRDRGPSPLHF
v_call: TRBV6-6; cdr3_length: 11; cdr3_aa: CATHPAGELFF
v_call: TRBV7-8; cdr3_length: 17; cdr3_aa: CASSPRRVEGVYNEQFF
v_call: TRBV5-1; cdr3_length: 14; cdr3_aa: CASGRQGSTDTQYF
v_call: TRBV19; cdr3_length: 15; cdr3_aa: CASSILGRMNTEAFF
v_call: TRBV5-1; cdr3_length: 15; cdr3_aa: CASSADLGSTDTQYF
v_call: TRBV28; cdr3_length: 10; cdr3_aa: CASTQERAFF
v_call: TRBV28; cdr3_length: 15; cdr3_aa: CASSLNQGWDEKLFF
v_call: TRBV12-5; cdr3_length: 13; cdr3_aa: CASRGQGSSQAFF
v_call: TRBV6-4; cdr3_length: 15; cdr3_aa: CASSDSKAGGETQYF
v_call: TRBV29-1; cdr3_length: 12; cdr3_aa: CSVGQINQPQHF
v_call: TRBV10-3; cdr3_length: 12; cdr3_aa: CATAGTSLEQYF
v_call: TRBV6-1; cdr3_length: 16; cdr3_aa: CASSEVGGRMNQPQHF
v_call: TRBV28; cdr3_length: 14; cdr3_aa: CASSSWTAQETQYF
v_call: TRBV7-3; cdr3_length: 14; cdr3_aa: CASSLTGDTYEQYF
v_call: TRBV5-1; cdr3_length: 15; cdr3_aa: CASSAGQVNVDTQYF
v_call: TRBV10-3; cdr3_length: 13; cdr3_aa: CAIRGQENSPLHF
v_call: TRBV4-1; cdr3_length: 17; cdr3_aa: CASSQVAGTGGNTEAFF
v_call: TRBV6-1; cdr3_length: 14; cdr3_aa: CASSDAGQSYGYTF
v_call: TRBV18; cdr3_length: 12; cdr3_aa: CASSPFGSPLHF
v_call: TRBV19; cdr3_length: 18; cdr3_aa: CASSISKGLAVVQETQYF
v_call: TRBV6-1; cdr3_length: 17; cdr3_aa: CASSERTGGSLNYGYTF
v_call: TRBV11-1; cdr3_length: 15; cdr3_aa: CASSLGLVGFYEQYF
v_call: TRBV6-5; cdr3_length: 15; cdr3_aa: CASSGTLSGANVLTF
v_call: TRBV6-1; cdr3_length: 14; cdr3_aa: CASGTGTSTDTQYF
v_call: TRBV7-9; cdr3_length: 14; cdr3_aa: CASSRGLDSYEQYF
v_call: TRBV19; cdr3_length: 14; cdr3_aa: CASRLDTGISEAFF
v_call: TRBV10-1; cdr3_length: 14; cdr3_aa: CASSESSRPETQYF
v_call: TRBV2; cdr3_length: 15; cdr3_aa: CASSLDRSLKQPQHF
v_call: TRBV11-2; cdr3_length: 16; cdr3_aa: CASSLGLAGVTDTQYF
v_call: TRBV19; cdr3_length: 14; cdr3_aa: CASSPDRLNTEAFF
v_call: TRBV18; cdr3_length: 16; cdr3_aa: CASSPPGVFSGNTIYF
v_call: TRBV6-5; cdr3_length: 14; cdr3_aa: CASRDSSTNEKLFF
v_call: TRBV11-2; cdr3_length: 13; cdr3_aa: CASSLAGHTEAFF
v_call: TRBV6-5; cdr3_length: 12; cdr3_aa: CASSRGQETQYF
v_call: TRBV2; cdr3_length: 13; cdr3_aa: CASSDFPEGEQFF
v_call: TRBV6-1; cdr3_length: 15; cdr3_aa: CASSRLAGGTDTQYF
v_call: TRBV5-4; cdr3_length: 13; cdr3_aa: CASSGLGSEKLFF